The TCR beta chain under discussion was sequenced for a study of cytomegalovirus exposure and HLA in healthy donors. In the study overall: A prior analysis found roughly 100 million unique TCR beta sequences from 150 million to 200 million T cells. Study-level results: The study listed 150 to 200 cytomegalovirus-associated TCR beta chains. In all likelihood, a cluster of highly shared sequence variants was a sequencing artifact. Previous analysis showed most TCR beta V segments were productive about 87% or about 30% of the time.

The PCR used 60 Vbeta and 13 Jbeta primers. Here immunoSEQ multiplex PCR was the method, and the copy in TCRdb shows in-frame clones only, minus some. The sample lists tens of thousands of clones, about 78% occurring once. With respect to this clone: As yet, its antigen is unknown.

The CDR3 is 15 amino acids. Germline trimming cut 4 bases from V and 7 bases from J; bases unmatched to any gene: 8. Germline V gives CDR1 SNHLY, CDR2 FYNNEI. The chain couples TRBV2 to TRBJ2-1, with 9 bases matching TRBD2. This receptor was identified in a woman between 40 and 55 years old in good health and CMV-seropositive. Sequencing was carried out using PBMCs. The CDR3 region is CASSVGRGGSNEQFF. DNA of the CDR3: TGTGCCAGCAGTGTGGGGCGGGGGGGTAGTAATGAGCAGTTCTTC.